Listed here are 26 T cell receptor beta chains from one sample, sequenced in a study of blood T cell repertoires in COVID-19 (TCRdb year 2020). The library was built by means of the immunoSEQ multiplex PCR assay. The source is immuneACCESS, and TCRdb retained only in-frame sequences with V and J called. Part of the clones is not carried over; for the studies checked, unresolved V genes explain less than half of this, and the remainder is unexplained. The sample table records about 190,000 clones; around 85% of these occur just once. The ten largest make up roughly 13% of the sample. Material for sequencing was peripheral blood. These receptors all come from a man over 45 who had recovered from COVID-19.

The chain links TRBV5-8 to TRBJ2-1; 11 bases map to TRBD2. The CDR3 is 16 residues long. V was pared by 4 bases and J by 5 bases, with 8 bases of the junction left unmatched. CDR1 SGHTS and CDR2 YDEGEE come from the germline V gene. The CDR3 sequence: CASSLGRLAGNNEQFF. The CDR3 DNA reads as TGTGCCAGCAGCCTGGGGAGACTAGCGGGAAACAATGAGCAGTTCTTC.

The chain combines TRBV5-1 with TRBJ2-7; 11 bases map to TRBD1. J was trimmed by 0 bases and V by 5 bases; bases with no gene match: 7. CDR1 is SGHRS and CDR2 is YFSETQ in the germline V gene. The CDR3 runs 16 residues. CDR3 sequence: CASRVGTGGSSYEQYF. The CDR3 DNA reads TGCGCCAGCAGAGTCGGGACAGGGGGGTCCTCCTACGAGCAGTACTTC.

The chain links TRBV11-2 to TRBJ1-6; 9 bases map to TRBD1. This CDR3 is 14 amino acids long. The germline gives CDR1 SGHAT, CDR2 FQNNGV. Losses at the gene ends were 3 bases for V and 9 bases for J; bases not matched to a gene: 3. Written as DNA, the CDR3 is TGTGCCAGCAGCTTGGGACAGGGTGGTTCACCCCTCCACTTT. Protein: CASSLGQGGSPLHF.

This chain connects TRBV6-5 to TRBJ1-2; 9 nucleotides agree with TRBD1. Per germline, CDR1 MNHEY and CDR2 SVGAGI. With 10 bases clipped from V and 2 bases from J, the junction kept 8 bases outside the gene matches. The CDR3 length is 14 residues. The CDR3 sequence: CAIEEQGANYGYTF. In DNA, the CDR3 is TGTGCCATCGAAGAACAGGGGGCGAACTATGGCTACACCTTC.

The V call is TRBV4-3, the J call TRBJ2-1, with D possibly being TRBD2 (6 bases). There are 15 residues in the CDR3. With 0 bases removed from V and 8 bases from J, the gap between germline ends came to 14 bases. CDR1 is LGHNA and CDR2 is YSLEER in the germline V gene. CDR3 in amino acids: CASSQEPRAGDEQFF. The CDR3 nucleotides are TGCGCCAGCAGCCAAGAGCCCAGAGCGGGCGATGAGCAGTTCTTC.

The V gene is TRBV3-1 (or the pseudogene TRBV3-2), the J gene TRBJ2-7; 7 positions match TRBD2. This CDR3 has 16 amino acids. V lost 4 bases and J lost 1; bases outside the gene matches: 10. CDR1 LGHDT and CDR2 YNNKEL come from the germline V gene (reference sequence). The CDR3 nucleotides are TGTGCCAGCAGCCTACGTTCTAGCGGTAGTTCCTACGAGCAGTACTTC. Its protein is CASSLRSSGSSYEQYF.

As to this clone: A junction boundary mismatches the germline segment, possibly from a read error. This rearrangement joins TRBV9 to TRBJ1-1, with a tentative D call TRBD1 (5 bases). The CDR3 is 15 amino acids. Germline V CDR1 and CDR2: SGDLS, YYNGEE. The chain's CDR3 is CTSSIRGAIDTEAFF. CDR3 coding DNA: TGTACCAGCAGCATACGTGGGGCTATCGACACTGAAGCTTTCTTT.

The rearrangement links TRBV30 to TRBJ2-1, with 9 bases fitting TRBD2. The germline V gene has CDR1 GTSNPN and CDR2 SVGIG (reference sequence). CDR3 size: 13 residues. With V trimmed by 5 bases and J by 9 bases, 8 bases remained unmatched. The CDR3 region has the DNA TGTGCCTGGTCCCGACTAGCGGTCAGTGAGCAGTTCTTC. Protein sequence: CAWSRLAVSEQFF.

This chain uses TRBV19 with TRBJ1-5; 8 positions match TRBD1. The CDR3 contains 13 residues. The germline V gene has CDR1 LNHDA and CDR2 SQIVND (reference sequence). V lost 4 bases, J lost 11 bases, and 7 bases stayed unmatched. This CDR3 is CASSTGGEAAQHF. CDR3 sequence (DNA): TGTGCCAGTAGTACAGGGGGCGAGGCGGCCCAGCATTTT.

This rearrangement joins TRBV3-1 (or the pseudogene TRBV3-2) to TRBJ2-3; D possibly corresponds to TRBD2 (5 bases). Per germline, CDR1 LGHDT and CDR2 YNNKEL (reference sequence). This CDR3 is built from 13 residues. Trimming left V 4 bases short and J 2 bases short, with 7 bases between. The CDR3 reads CASSPGYTDTQYF. The CDR3, as DNA: TGTGCCAGCAGCCCGGGATACACAGATACGCAGTATTTT.

V is TRBV6-5 and J is TRBJ2-1, with a weak D call TRBD1 (5 bases). V was trimmed by 0 bases and J by 5 bases, leaving 11 bases between them. Germline lookup yields CDR1 MNHEY and CDR2 SVGAGI. CDR3 length equals 15 residues. The CDR3 DNA reads as TGTGCCAGCAGTTACTCCAGGACAAGGAACAATGAGCAGTTCTTC. This encodes CASSYSRTRNNEQFF.

This clone was observed a single time. The chain carries TRBV9 and TRBJ1-1, with no clear D. V lost 5 bases and J lost 1, with 6 bases in between. The CDR3 extends over 12 amino acids. Germline-derived CDR1 and CDR2 are SGDLS and YYNGEE. The CDR3 region is CASSKWNTEAFF. The CDR3 nucleotides are TGTGCCAGCAGTAAATGGAACACTGAAGCTTTCTTT. Based on the CDR3 plus reference TRBV9 and TRBJ1-1, the full variable domain is DSGVTQTPKHLITATGQRVTLRCSPRSGDLSVYWYQQSLDQGLQFLIQYYNGEERAKGNILERFSAQQFPDLHSELNLSSLELGDSALYFCASSKWNTEAFFGQGTRLTVV.

The rearrangement links TRBV28 to TRBJ2-1, with TRBD1 as a possible D gene (6 bases). CDR1 is MDHEN, CDR2 SYDVKM, per germline. This CDR3 contains 16 residues. Trimming took 5 bases from V and 7 from J, leaving 21 bases between them. CDR3 DNA: TGTGCCAGCAGTGAACCTCAGGGGATACCTGGGAATGAGCAGTTCTTC. Residues: CASSEPQGIPGNEQFF. Looking up the rest from reference TRBV28 and TRBJ2-1 gives the full variable domain: DVKVTQSSRYLVKRTGEKVFLECVQDMDHENMFWYRQDPGLGLRLIYFSYDVKMKEKGDIPEGYSVSREKKERFSLILESASTNQTSMYLCASSEPQGIPGNEQFFGPGTRLTVL.

The gene calls are TRBV10-3 and TRBJ2-5; 7 nucleotides align to TRBD2. The CDR3 has 14 residues. V lost 4 bases, J lost 5 bases, and 7 bases stayed unmatched. Germline CDR1 and CDR2: ENHRY and SYGVKD. The CDR3 here is CAISGEGSGETQYF. CDR3 bases: TGTGCCATCAGTGGGGAGGGAAGTGGGGAGACCCAGTACTTC.

The chain carries TRBV5-4 and TRBJ2-7; the D gene is possibly TRBD1 (6 bases). The V gene lost 4 bases and the J gene lost 0 bases, with 8 bases spanning the gap. Germline V CDR1 and CDR2: SGHNT, YYREEE (reference sequence). The length of the CDR3 is 13 residues. CDR3 in DNA: TGTGCCAGCAGCCAGGGGACCTCCTACGAGCAGTACTTC. This encodes CASSQGTSYEQYF. Combining the CDR3 with reference TRBV5-4 and TRBJ2-7 gives the whole variable domain ETGVTQSPTHLIKTRGQQVTLRCSSQSGHNTVSWYQQALGQGPQFIFQYYREEENGRGNFPPRFSGLQFPNYSSELNVNALELDDSALYLCASSQGTSYEQYFGPGTRLTVT.

The chain employs TRBV7-8 and TRBJ2-7; the D gene is possibly TRBD1 (5 bases). The CDR3 is 13 residues long. Trimming removed 1 base at V and 3 bases at J, with 7 bases between. Germline assignment: CDR1 SGHVS and CDR2 FQNEAQ. Here the CDR3 reads CASSLVGDYEQYF. In DNA, the CDR3 is TGTGCCAGCAGCTTAGTAGGGGACTACGAGCAGTACTTC.

This clone appeared a few times. The rearrangement joins TRBV4-3 to TRBJ2-3, with D possibly TRBD1 on 5 matching bases. Germline V gene sequence: CDR1 LGHNA, CDR2 YSLEER. V was cut by 0 bases and J by 3 bases, with 7 bases left in between. There are 14 residues in the CDR3. The chain's CDR3 is CASSQDRVTDTQYF. The CDR3 nucleotides are TGCGCCAGCAGCCAAGACAGGGTAACAGATACGCAGTATTTT.

The rearrangement uses TRBV3-1 (or the pseudogene TRBV3-2) and TRBJ2-1; D is possibly TRBD1 (6 bases). The CDR3 length is 13 residues. Trimming removed 5 bases at V and 6 bases at J, with 11 bases between. Germline CDR1 reads LGHDT; CDR2 reads YNNKEL (reference sequence). CDR3 in amino acids: CASSYLQGNEQFF. The CDR3 DNA sequence: TGTGCCAGCAGCTACCTACAGGGCAATGAGCAGTTCTTC.

The V and J genes are TRBV5-1 and TRBJ2-7; 7 bases agree with TRBD1. With V trimmed by 0 bases and J by 0 bases, 3 bases remained unmatched. The V gene's germline CDR1 is SGHRS and CDR2 YFSETQ. This CDR3 contains 15 residues. The CDR3 reads CASSLGGTASYEQYF. The CDR3 region has the DNA TGCGCCAGCAGCTTGGGGGGGACAGCCTCCTACGAGCAGTACTTC.

The chain links TRBV28 to TRBJ2-5, with a tentative D call TRBD1 (5 bases). This CDR3 comprises 15 residues. Germline CDR1 and CDR2: MDHEN and SYDVKM. Trimming pared 4 bases from V and 3 bases from J, leaving 15 bases between. CDR3: CASSSDSIQKETQYF. CDR3 DNA sequence: TGTGCCAGCAGTTCCGACAGCATCCAGAAAGAGACCCAGTACTTC.

V and J are TRBV5-8 and TRBJ1-5; D is possibly TRBD1 (5 bases). The CDR3 extends over 14 amino acids. V dropped 2 bases and J dropped 4 bases, with 10 bases sitting between them. CDR1 is SGHTS, CDR2 YDEGEE, per germline. CDR3 bases: TGTGCCAGCAGCTTTGGGGGGTCGAATCAGCCCCAGCATTTT. Translation: CASSFGGSNQPQHF.

This clone has only a few counts. The chain recombines TRBV7-9 with TRBJ1-1; 8 bases are a match to TRBD1. In germline, CDR1 is SEHNR, CDR2 FQNEAQ (reference sequence). There are 16 residues in the CDR3. The trim removed 5 bases at V and 0 bases at J, leaving 8 bases unmatched. Here the CDR3 reads CASSPWDRRMNTEAFF. The CDR3 nucleotides are TGTGCCAGCAGCCCCTGGGACAGGCGAATGAACACTGAAGCTTTCTTT.

The chain has TRBV7-8 and TRBJ1-2; TRBD1 matches at 7 bases. J was trimmed by 4 bases and V by 4 bases; bases with no gene match: 9. The CDR3 consists of 15 residues. Germline lookup yields CDR1 SGHVS and CDR2 FQNEAQ. The DNA for the CDR3 is TGTGCCAGCAGCTACCGACAGGGATCGGGCTATGGCTACACCTTC. This sequence encodes CASSYRQGSGYGYTF.

This clone was detected only once. The J gene is TRBJ2-2, the V gene TRBV27; 11 bases fit TRBD2. Trimming cost V 3 bases and J 2 bases; bases outside gene matches: 11. Germline-derived CDR1 and CDR2 are MNHEY and SMNVEV (reference sequence). The CDR3 consists of 19 residues. The CDR3 here is CASSFLRGTSGVNTGELFF. The CDR3 DNA reads as TGTGCCAGCAGTTTCCTTCGCGGGACTAGCGGAGTAAACACCGGGGAGCTGTTTTTT.

The rearrangement uses TRBV20-1 and TRBJ1-2, with D maybe TRBD1 (5 bases). The length of the CDR3 is 11 residues. V lost 6 bases to trimming and J lost 8 bases, with 13 bases between them. The germline V gene has CDR1 DFQATT and CDR2 SNEGSKA (reference sequence). CDR3 amino acids: CSAYDSDGYTF. The CDR3, as DNA: TGCAGTGCCTACGACAGCGACGGCTACACCTTC.

The V and J genes are TRBV30 and TRBJ1-6; D not certain. The CDR3 sequence is 14 residues long. The V gene's germline CDR1 is GTSNPN and CDR2 SVGIG (reference sequence). V shed 0 bases and J shed 4 bases, with 7 bases lying between them. The CDR3 coding sequence is TGTGCCTGGAGTGTACTTGCTTATAATTCACCCCTCCACTTT. It is translated as CAWSVLAYNSPLHF.